The 28 T cell receptor beta chains given below trace back to one sample, sequenced in a study of T cells expressing NK-cell markers. TCRdb re-called the 5' RACE reads and gives one entry per CDR3 protein, without DNA. Seen in this sample are 400,000 to 450,000 distinct CDR3 sequences; the ten most common clones hold more than 7%. Sequences were obtained from blood T cells: a sorted CD56 or NKG2C T cell subset, CD4+ or CD8+ T cells, or bulk PBMC T cells (not recorded which). These receptor sequences come from a woman between 18 and 75 years old in good health.

The chain joins TRBV19 to TRBJ1-6; without DNA, the TCRdb call of TRBD1 cannot be checked. Germline values: CDR1 LNHDA, CDR2 SQIVND (reference sequence). The CDR3 is 15 amino acids. CDR3 loop: CASSIIPGNNSPLHF. The whole variable domain, remainder taken from reference TRBV19 and TRBJ1-6, is DGGITQSPKYLFRKEGQNVTLSCEQNLNHDAMYWYRQDPGQGLRLIYYSQIVNDFQKGDIAEGYSVSREKKESFPLTVTSAQKNPTAFYLCASSIIPGNNSPLHFGNGTRLTVT.

The rearrangement links TRBV15 to TRBJ2-3. This CDR3 region has 15 residues. Germline V gives CDR1 LNHNV, CDR2 YYDKDF (reference sequence). CDR3 protein: CATSRDGSFTDTQYF.

This chain joins TRBV24-1 and TRBJ2-1; TCRdb reports TRBD1, a call that lacks DNA to check it against. The V gene's germline CDR1 is KGHDR and CDR2 SFDVKD. The CDR3 has 13 amino acids. The CDR3 here is CATSVPGGNEQFF.

The CDR3 loop reads CASTPPGAIYGYTF. The J gene is TRBJ1-2, the V gene TRBV3-1; TCRdb's D call of TRBD1 is untestable without DNA. The germline CDR1 and CDR2 sequences are LGHDT and YNNKEL (reference sequence). This CDR3 region has 14 residues. Full variable domain (remainder filled in from reference TRBV3-1 and TRBJ1-2): DTAVSQTPKYLVTQMGNDKSIKCEQNLGHDTMYWYKQDSKKFLKIMFSYNNKELIINETVPNRFSPKSPDKAHLNLHINSLELGDSAVYFCASTPPGAIYGYTFGSGTRLTVV.

J is TRBJ2-2 and V is TRBV12-3 or TRBV12-4; TCRdb selects TRBD1, and the lack of DNA leaves this call unchecked. The CDR3 is made up of 12 amino acids. The CDR3 loop is CASSGAGGELFF.

This chain joins TRBV12-3 or TRBV12-4 and TRBJ1-2; checking the TCRdb D call of TRBD1 is not possible without DNA. CDR3 length: 14 residues. The CDR3 is CASRRDTGGGGYTF.

The J gene is TRBJ2-1, the V gene TRBV10-3; TCRdb's assignment of TRBD2 cannot be checked, as there is no DNA. CDR1 is ENHRY, CDR2 SYGVKD, per germline. There are 16 residues in the CDR3. This CDR3 reads CAISGGLAGALGEQFF.

The chain links TRBV28 to TRBJ2-7; the TCRdb D gene call, TRBD2, has no DNA to confirm it. This CDR3 spans 14 amino acids. Germline loops: CDR1 MDHEN, CDR2 SYDVKM. Here the CDR3 reads CASSLVTVPYEQYF. Based on the CDR3 plus reference TRBV28 and TRBJ2-7, the full variable domain is DVKVTQSSRYLVKRTGEKVFLECVQDMDHENMFWYRQDPGLGLRLIYFSYDVKMKEKGDIPEGYSVSREKKERFSLILESASTNQTSMYLCASSLVTVPYEQYFGPGTRLTVT.

The chain recombines TRBV28 with TRBJ1-3. Germline assignment: CDR1 MDHEN and CDR2 SYDVKM. The CDR3 consists of 16 residues. CDR3 loop: CASSLLVMDSGNTIYF.

The chain couples TRBV5-1 to TRBJ1-4; there is no DNA to check the TCRdb D call of TRBD1. In germline, CDR1 is SGHRS, CDR2 YFSETQ. CDR3 length: 16 amino acids. The CDR3 is CASSSDPTGSNEKLFF.

J is TRBJ2-3 and V is TRBV30; the D call of TRBD1 rests on TCRdb alone, since no DNA is present to check it. CDR3 length equals 16 residues. Germline V CDR1 and CDR2: GTSNPN, SVGIG (reference sequence). CDR3 in amino acids: CAWIPPGQESTDTQYF. Combining the CDR3 with reference TRBV30 and TRBJ2-3 gives the whole variable domain SQTIHQWPATLVQPVGSPLSLECTVEGTSNPNLYWYRQAAGRGLQLLFYSVGIGQISSEVPQNLSASRPQDRQFILSSKKLLLSDSGFYLCAWIPPGQESTDTQYFGPGTRLTVL.

The chain uses TRBV25-1 and TRBJ2-1; the D call from TCRdb, TRBD1, cannot be confirmed without DNA. Per germline, CDR1 MGHDK and CDR2 SYGVNS. The CDR3 spans 15 residues. The CDR3 protein is CASSGQVPPRDEQFF.

The CDR3 sequence is CASSVAVSGGDYTGELFF. The chain employs TRBV9 and TRBJ2-2; TCRdb lists TRBD2, though no DNA is available to test this call. The CDR3 extends over 18 amino acids. Per the germline V gene, CDR1 is SGDLS and CDR2 is YYNGEE.

The chain is built from TRBV4-3 and TRBJ2-7; TCRdb lists TRBD1, though no DNA is available to test this call. Germline CDR1 LGHNA, CDR2 YSLEER. The CDR3 runs 15 residues. This chain's CDR3 is CASSQSGGSTYEQYF.

This chain joins TRBV6-2 or TRBV6-3 and TRBJ1-1; lacking DNA, the TRBD1 call made by TCRdb goes unchecked. Germline V gene data show CDR1 as MNHEY and CDR2 as SVGEGT. CDR3 size: 11 residues. Here the CDR3 reads CASSYGAEAFF.

V is TRBV20-1 and J is TRBJ2-1; TCRdb names TRBD2, which stays unverified in the absence of DNA. The CDR3 is 16 amino acids. The germline V gene has CDR1 DFQATT and CDR2 SNEGSKA (reference sequence). CDR3 residues: CSARDAQAGGLNEQFF.

The V and J genes are TRBV6-5 and TRBJ2-1; TCRdb designates TRBD2, a call that cannot be tested without DNA. The CDR3 runs to 15 residues. Germline CDR1 reads MNHEY; CDR2 reads SVGAGI. The CDR3 here is CASSYRTSGYNEQFF.

The chain combines TRBV4-3 with TRBJ2-1. The germline gives CDR1 LGHNA, CDR2 YSLEER. The CDR3 length is 16 residues. The CDR3 loop reads CASSQESRAHYNEQFF.

V usage is TRBV6-1 and J usage is TRBJ2-2. The CDR3 loop spans 16 amino acids. Germline loops: CDR1 MNHNS, CDR2 SASEGT. The CDR3 loop reads CASSFPGTTNTGELFF.

The genes are TRBV4-2 and TRBJ1-1; the TCRdb call, TRBD1, lacks DNA for checking. Germline V gene lookup returns CDR1 LGHNA and CDR2 YNFKEQ. This CDR3 region has 16 residues. The CDR3 sequence is CASRATATLRDTEAFF.

The rearrangement joins TRBV11-3 to TRBJ2-5. The CDR3 extends over 16 amino acids. Germline V gene data show CDR1 as SGHNT and CDR2 as YENEEA. CDR3 region: CASSNGVSSGQETQYF.

The chain couples TRBV29-1 to TRBJ2-5; TCRdb lists TRBD2, though no DNA is available to test this call. This CDR3 comprises 13 residues. The V gene's germline CDR1 is SQVTM and CDR2 ANQGSEA. CDR3 protein: CSVGRTSGETQYF.

The chain employs TRBV14 and TRBJ2-2; without DNA, the TCRdb call of TRBD2 cannot be checked. In germline, CDR1 is SGHDN, CDR2 FVKESK. There are 17 residues in the CDR3. This chain's CDR3 is CASSQTGLAGVRGELFF.

The chain recombines TRBV20-1 with TRBJ2-1; absent DNA, TCRdb's TRBD2 call cannot be checked. Germline V lookup: CDR1 DFQATT, CDR2 SNEGSKA (reference sequence). This CDR3 has 16 residues. The CDR3 loop is CSAQRTSGGAWNEQFF.

The rearrangement uses TRBV30 and TRBJ2-1; absent DNA, TCRdb's TRBD1 call cannot be checked. Germline loops: CDR1 GTSNPN, CDR2 SVGIG (reference sequence). This CDR3 spans 15 amino acids. The CDR3 sequence: CAWTTGAGVGNEQFF.

The chain uses TRBV12-3 or TRBV12-4 and TRBJ2-2; TCRdb's D call, TRBD1, is unchecked because there is no DNA. The CDR3 has 12 residues. The chain's CDR3 is CASIRDSGELFF.

The gene calls are TRBV29-1 and TRBJ2-7. There are 11 residues in the CDR3. Per the germline V gene, CDR1 is SQVTM and CDR2 is ANQGSEA. The CDR3 is CSGRTSYEQYF.

The gene calls are TRBV12-3 or TRBV12-4 and TRBJ2-3; TCRdb's D gene call, TRBD1, goes unchecked for lack of DNA. There are 16 residues in the CDR3. The CDR3 region is CASSLAGTGGTDTQYF.